The 9 T cell receptor beta chains below all came from one sample that was sequenced in a study of blood T cell repertoires in COVID-19 (dated by TCRdb to 2018 to 2020). The method behind the library was the immunoSEQ multiplex PCR assay. Imported from immuneACCESS, the table was reduced by TCRdb to in-frame sequences with V and J called. These copies leave out some clones; in studies compared against another copy, an unresolved V gene accounts for under half, and the cause of the remainder is not known. For this sample there are 65,000 to 85,000 clones; about 79% appear just once. The top ten hold approximately 16% of the sample. Sequenced material: peripheral blood. These receptors were obtained from a human donor in a cohort sampled during active COVID-19.

The gene calls are TRBV7-2 and TRBJ2-4; D gene unclear. The CDR3 contains 19 residues. The germline V gene encodes CDR1 SGHTA and CDR2 FQGNSA. V lost 1 base to trimming and J lost 3 bases, with 22 bases between them. CDR3 DNA: TGTGCCAGCAGCTTAGTATTTAGTCCTTTAATATTTGACAAAAACATTCAGTACTTC. This encodes CASSLVFSPLIFDKNIQYF.

The chain employs TRBV27 and TRBJ1-2; no definite D call. Trimming removed 3 bases from V and 7 bases from J, with 15 bases in between. CDR3 length equals 14 residues. From germline, CDR1 is MNHEY and CDR2 SMNVEV (reference sequence). The DNA of the CDR3 is TGTGCCAGCAGTTTTCAGCCAGACTTCCCTGGCTACACCTTC. Translation: CASSFQPDFPGYTF.

As to this clone: A read error is likely here: a far larger clone is one base away. DNA of the CDR3: TGTGCCAGCAGTTTAACGGTGAATGAGCAGTTCTTC. Residues: CASSLTVNEQFF. The chain recombines TRBV12-3 or TRBV12-4 with TRBJ2-1; no definite D call. The CDR3 has 12 amino acids. Trimming cost V 2 bases and J 7 bases, with 6 bases left between them.

The V and J genes are TRBV7-6 and TRBJ2-5; TRBD2 agrees at 10 bases. J lost 5 bases, V lost 2 bases, and 11 bases had no gene match. The V gene's germline CDR1 is SGHVS and CDR2 FNYEAQ. The CDR3 length is 17 residues. CDR3 residues: CASSLILAGAPGETQYF. The CDR3 bases are TGTGCCAGCAGCTTAATTCTAGCGGGGGCCCCAGGGGAGACCCAGTACTTC.

The gene calls are TRBV6-2 or TRBV6-3 and TRBJ2-3, with D perhaps matching TRBD2 (6 bases). This CDR3 has 18 amino acids. V gave up 0 bases and J gave up 2 bases, with 18 bases separating them. Germline lookup yields CDR1 MNHEY and CDR2 SVGEGT. CDR3 sequence: CASSYSRSGPRSTDTQYF. In DNA form, the CDR3 reads TGTGCCAGCAGTTACTCGAGGAGCGGGCCCCGGTCCACAGATACGCAGTATTTT.

The chain combines TRBV2 with TRBJ2-5; D gene uncertain. The CDR3 sequence is 18 residues long. CDR1 is SNHLY, CDR2 FYNNEI, per germline. V was trimmed by 1 base and J by 1 base, leaving 19 bases between them. In nucleotides, the CDR3 is TGTGCCAGCAGTGAAGGACCCAGACTTGAAATCTTCCAAGAGACCCAGTACTTC. It yields the protein CASSEGPRLEIFQETQYF.

The J gene is TRBJ2-4, the V gene TRBV6-1; 8 nucleotides line up with TRBD1. The germline CDR1 and CDR2 sequences are MNHNS and SASEGT. The V and J ends lost 3 bases and 0 bases, in that order; junction bases with no gene match: 16. CDR3 length equals 20 residues. This CDR3 is CASSDGVGQAYYLAKNIQYF. The CDR3 DNA reads TGTGCCAGCAGTGATGGCGTGGGACAGGCCTATTATCTAGCCAAAAACATTCAGTACTTC.

J is TRBJ2-2 and V is TRBV27, with a weak D call TRBD1 (5 bases). This CDR3 comprises 15 residues. The V end lost 6 bases, the J end lost 1 base, and 12 bases lay between the germline ends. Germline CDR1 reads MNHEY; CDR2 reads SMNVEV (reference sequence). CDR3 in amino acids: CASRFSDRNTGELFF. The CDR3 region has the DNA TGTGCCAGCAGATTCTCAGACAGGAACACCGGGGAGCTGTTTTTT.

The chain uses TRBV18 and TRBJ2-7; 8 nucleotides agree with TRBD1. Germline CDR1 is KGHSH and CDR2 is LQKENI. Trimming took 1 base from V and 4 from J; bases not matched to a gene: 3. The CDR3 has 14 amino acids. This CDR3 reads CASSPRRQGYEQYF. CDR3 DNA: TGTGCCAGCTCACCACGAAGACAGGGGTACGAGCAGTACTTC.